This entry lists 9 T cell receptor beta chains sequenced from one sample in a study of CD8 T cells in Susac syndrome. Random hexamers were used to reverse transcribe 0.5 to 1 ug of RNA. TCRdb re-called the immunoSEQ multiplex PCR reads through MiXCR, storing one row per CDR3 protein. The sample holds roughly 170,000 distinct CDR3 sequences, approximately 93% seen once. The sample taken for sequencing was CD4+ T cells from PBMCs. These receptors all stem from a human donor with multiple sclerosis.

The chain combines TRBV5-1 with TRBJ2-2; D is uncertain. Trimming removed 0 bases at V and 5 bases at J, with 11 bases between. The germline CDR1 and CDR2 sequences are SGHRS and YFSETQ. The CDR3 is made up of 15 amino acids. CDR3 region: CASSLDPGQTGELFF. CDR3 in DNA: TGCGCCAGCAGCTTGGACCCTGGCCAGACCGGGGAGCTGTTTTTT.

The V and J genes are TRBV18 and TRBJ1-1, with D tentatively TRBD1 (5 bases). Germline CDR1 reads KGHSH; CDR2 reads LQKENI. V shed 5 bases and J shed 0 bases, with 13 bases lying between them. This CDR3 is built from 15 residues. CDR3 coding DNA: TGTGCCAGCTCATTCCGGGACGGGGTGAACACTGAAGCTTTCTTT. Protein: CASSFRDGVNTEAFF.

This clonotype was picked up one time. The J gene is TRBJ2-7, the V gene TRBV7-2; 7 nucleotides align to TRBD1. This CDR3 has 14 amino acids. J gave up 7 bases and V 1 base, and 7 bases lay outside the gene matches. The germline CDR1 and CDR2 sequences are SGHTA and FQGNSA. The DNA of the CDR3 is TGTGCCAGCAGCTTAGAGGGGGCCACGAGGGAGCAGTACTTC. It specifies CASSLEGATREQYF.

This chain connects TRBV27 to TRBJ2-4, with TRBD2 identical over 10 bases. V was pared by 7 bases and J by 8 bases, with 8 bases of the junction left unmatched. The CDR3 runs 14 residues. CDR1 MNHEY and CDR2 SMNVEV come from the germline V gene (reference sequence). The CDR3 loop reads CASKSSTSGDIQYF. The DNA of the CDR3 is TGTGCCAGCAAGTCCTCAACTAGCGGGGACATTCAGTACTTC.

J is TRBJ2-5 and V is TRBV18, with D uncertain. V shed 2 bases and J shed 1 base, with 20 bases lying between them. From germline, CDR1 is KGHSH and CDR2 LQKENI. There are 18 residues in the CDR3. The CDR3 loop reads CASSPRTAATMSQETQYF. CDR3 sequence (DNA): TGTGCCAGCTCACCAAGAACAGCCGCAACGATGTCCCAAGAGACCCAGTACTTC.

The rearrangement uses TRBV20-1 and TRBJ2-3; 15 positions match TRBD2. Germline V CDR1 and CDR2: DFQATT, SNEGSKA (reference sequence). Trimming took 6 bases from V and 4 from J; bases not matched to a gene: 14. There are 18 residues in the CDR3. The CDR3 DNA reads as TGCAGTGCAGCCGGGACTAGCGGGAGGCGCGTCATCGCAGATACGCAGTATTTT. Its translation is CSAAGTSGRRVIADTQYF.

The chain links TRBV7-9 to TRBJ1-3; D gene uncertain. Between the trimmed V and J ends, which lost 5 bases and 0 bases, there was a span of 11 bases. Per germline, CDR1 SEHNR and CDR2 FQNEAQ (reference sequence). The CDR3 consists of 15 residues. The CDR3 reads CASSQDFRSGNTIYF. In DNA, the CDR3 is TGTGCCAGCAGCCAGGACTTCCGCTCTGGAAACACCATATATTTT.

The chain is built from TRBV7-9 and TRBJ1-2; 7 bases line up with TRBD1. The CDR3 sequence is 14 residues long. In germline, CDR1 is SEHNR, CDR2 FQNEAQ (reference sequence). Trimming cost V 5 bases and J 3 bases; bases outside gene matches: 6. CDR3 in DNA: TGTGCCAGCAGCGGGGGGACAGCCGACTATGGCTACACCTTC. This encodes CASSGGTADYGYTF.

The CDR3 nucleotides are TGTGCCAGCACCGGGGCTGGAGATACGCAGTATTTT. It translates to CASTGAGDTQYF. The rearrangement joins TRBV7-8 to TRBJ2-3; either TRBD1 or TRBD2 may supply D (5 bases each). CDR1 and CDR2 (germline): SGHVS, FQNEAQ. Trimming shortened V by 7 bases and J by 5 bases, and 10 bases separated the two germline ends. There are 12 residues in the CDR3.